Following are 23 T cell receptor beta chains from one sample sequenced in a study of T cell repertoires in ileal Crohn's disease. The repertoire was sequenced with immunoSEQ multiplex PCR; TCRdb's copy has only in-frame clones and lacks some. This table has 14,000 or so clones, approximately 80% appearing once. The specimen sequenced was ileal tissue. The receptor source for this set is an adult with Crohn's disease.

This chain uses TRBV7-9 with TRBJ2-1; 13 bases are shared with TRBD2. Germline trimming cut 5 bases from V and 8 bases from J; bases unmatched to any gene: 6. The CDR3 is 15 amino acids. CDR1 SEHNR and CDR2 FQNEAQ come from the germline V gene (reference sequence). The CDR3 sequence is CASSQEGLAGDEQFF. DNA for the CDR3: TGTGCCAGCAGCCAGGAAGGACTAGCGGGGGATGAGCAGTTCTTC.

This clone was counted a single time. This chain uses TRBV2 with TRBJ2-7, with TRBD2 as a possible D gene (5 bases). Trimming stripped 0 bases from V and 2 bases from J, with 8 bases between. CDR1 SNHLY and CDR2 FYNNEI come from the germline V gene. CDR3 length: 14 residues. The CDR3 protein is CASSEAREPYEQYF. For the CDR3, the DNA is TGTGCCAGCAGTGAAGCTAGGGAGCCCTACGAGCAGTACTTC.

CDR3: CASSMGTGNSPLHF. CDR3 coding DNA: TGTGCCAGTAGTATGGGGACAGGAAATTCACCCCTCCACTTT. V usage is TRBV19 and J usage is TRBJ1-6; 8 bases agree with TRBD1. V shed 3 bases, J shed 7 bases, and the junction held 2 bases outside the gene matches. Germline lookup yields CDR1 LNHDA and CDR2 SQIVND (reference sequence). The CDR3 consists of 14 residues.

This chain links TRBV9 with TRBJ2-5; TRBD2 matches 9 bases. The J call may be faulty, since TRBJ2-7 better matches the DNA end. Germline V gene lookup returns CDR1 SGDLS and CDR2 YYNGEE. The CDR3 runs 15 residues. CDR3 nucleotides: TGTGCCAGCAGCGTAGAGGCGGGAGGGCCCTACGAGCAGTACTTC. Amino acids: CASSVEAGGPYEQYF.

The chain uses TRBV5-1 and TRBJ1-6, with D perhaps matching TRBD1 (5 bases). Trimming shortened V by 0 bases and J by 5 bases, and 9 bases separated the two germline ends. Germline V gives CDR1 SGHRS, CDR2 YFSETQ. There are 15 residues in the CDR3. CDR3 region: CASSLVAGDNSPLHF. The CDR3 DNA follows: TGCGCCAGCAGCTTGGTGGCGGGGGATAATTCACCCCTCCACTTT.

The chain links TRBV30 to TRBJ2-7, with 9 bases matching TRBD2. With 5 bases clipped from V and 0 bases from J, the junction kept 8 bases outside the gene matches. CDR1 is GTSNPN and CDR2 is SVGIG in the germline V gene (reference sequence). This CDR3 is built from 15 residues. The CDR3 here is CAWEGTSRGSYEQYF. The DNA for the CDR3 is TGTGCCTGGGAAGGGACTAGCCGGGGCTCCTACGAGCAGTACTTC.

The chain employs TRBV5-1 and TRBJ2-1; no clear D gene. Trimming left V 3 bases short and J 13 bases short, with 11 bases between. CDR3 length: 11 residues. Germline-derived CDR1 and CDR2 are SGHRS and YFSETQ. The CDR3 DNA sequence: TGCGCCAGCAGCTCGGGTCACCCCCAGTTCTTC. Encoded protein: CASSSGHPQFF.

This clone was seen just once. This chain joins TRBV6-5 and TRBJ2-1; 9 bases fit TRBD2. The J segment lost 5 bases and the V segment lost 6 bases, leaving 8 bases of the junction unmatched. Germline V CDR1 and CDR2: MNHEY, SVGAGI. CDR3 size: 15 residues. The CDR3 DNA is TGTGCCAGCAGCCCCGGACTAGCGATTCACAATGAGCAGTTCTTC. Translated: CASSPGLAIHNEQFF.

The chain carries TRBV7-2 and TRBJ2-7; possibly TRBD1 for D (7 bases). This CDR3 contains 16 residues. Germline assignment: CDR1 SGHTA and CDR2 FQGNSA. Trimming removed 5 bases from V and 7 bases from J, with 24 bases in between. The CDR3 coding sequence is TGTGCCAGCAGCGTAGGAGGGGACAGACGGGTACAAGAGCAGTACTTC. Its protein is CASSVGGDRRVQEQYF.

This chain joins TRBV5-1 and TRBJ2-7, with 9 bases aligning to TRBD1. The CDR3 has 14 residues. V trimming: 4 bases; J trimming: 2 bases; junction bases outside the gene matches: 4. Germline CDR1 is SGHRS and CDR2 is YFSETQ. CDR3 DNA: TGCGCCAGCAGCCCGGACAGGGGAGCCTACGAGCAGTACTTC. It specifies CASSPDRGAYEQYF.

The CDR3 DNA reads TGTGCCAGCAGTTTGGTCAGAATTGGCTACACCTTC. It is translated as CASSLVRIGYTF. J is TRBJ1-2 and V is TRBV28; D gene unclear. The V end was cut by 3 bases, the J end by 7 bases, with 9 bases between. CDR1 and CDR2 (germline): MDHEN, SYDVKM. This CDR3 region has 12 residues.

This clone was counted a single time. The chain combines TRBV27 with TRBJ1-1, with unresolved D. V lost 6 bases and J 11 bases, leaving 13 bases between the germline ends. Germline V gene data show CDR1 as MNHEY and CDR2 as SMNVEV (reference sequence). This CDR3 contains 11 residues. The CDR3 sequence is CASRGFGEAFF. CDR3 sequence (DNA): TGTGCCAGCAGGGGTTTCGGGGAGGCTTTCTTT.

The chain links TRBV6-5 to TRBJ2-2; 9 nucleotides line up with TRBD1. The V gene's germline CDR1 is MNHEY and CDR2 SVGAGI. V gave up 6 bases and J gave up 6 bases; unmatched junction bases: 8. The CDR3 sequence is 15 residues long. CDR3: CASRKGTGFAGELFF. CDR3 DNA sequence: TGTGCCAGCAGAAAAGGGACAGGGTTTGCCGGGGAGCTGTTTTTT.

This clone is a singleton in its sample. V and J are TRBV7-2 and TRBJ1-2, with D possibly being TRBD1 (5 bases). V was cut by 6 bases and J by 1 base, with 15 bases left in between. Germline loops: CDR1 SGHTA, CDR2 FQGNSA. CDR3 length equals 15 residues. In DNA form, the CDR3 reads TGTGCCAGCAGTCTTAGAGGGACTTTTAACTATGGCTACACCTTC. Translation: CASSLRGTFNYGYTF.

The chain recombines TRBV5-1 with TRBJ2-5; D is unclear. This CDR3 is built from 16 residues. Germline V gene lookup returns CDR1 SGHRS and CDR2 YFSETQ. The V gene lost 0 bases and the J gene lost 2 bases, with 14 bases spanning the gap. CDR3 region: CASSLVGRQDQETQYF. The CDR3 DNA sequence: TGCGCCAGCAGCTTGGTAGGCAGGCAAGATCAAGAGACCCAGTACTTC. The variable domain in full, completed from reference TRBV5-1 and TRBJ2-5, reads KAGVTQTPRYLIKTRGQQVTLSCSPISGHRSVSWYQQTPGQGLQFLFEYFSETQRNKGNFPGRFSGRQFSNSRSEMNVSTLELGDSALYLCASSLVGRQDQETQYFGPGTRLLVL.

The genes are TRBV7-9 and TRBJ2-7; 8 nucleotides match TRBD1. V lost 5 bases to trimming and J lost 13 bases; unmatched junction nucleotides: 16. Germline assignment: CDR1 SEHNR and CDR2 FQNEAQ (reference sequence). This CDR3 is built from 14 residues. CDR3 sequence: CASSPKGTGLRLYF. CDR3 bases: TGTGCCAGCAGCCCTAAGGGGACAGGTCTCCGGCTTTACTTC. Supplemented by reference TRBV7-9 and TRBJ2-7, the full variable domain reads DTGVSQNPRHKITKRGQNVTFRCDPISEHNRLYWYRQTLGQGPEFLTYFQNEAQLEKSRLLSDRFSAERPKGSFSTLEIQRTEQGDSAMYLCASSPKGTGLRLYFGPGTRLTVT.

The CDR3 loop is CAWSGRNSPLHF. The CDR3 bases are TGTGCCTGGAGTGGTAGAAACTCACCCCTCCACTTT. The chain uses TRBV30 and TRBJ1-6; D gene uncertain. This CDR3 is built from 12 residues. The germline V gene encodes CDR1 GTSNPN and CDR2 SVGIG (reference sequence). V was trimmed by 1 base and J by 10 bases, leaving 8 bases between them.

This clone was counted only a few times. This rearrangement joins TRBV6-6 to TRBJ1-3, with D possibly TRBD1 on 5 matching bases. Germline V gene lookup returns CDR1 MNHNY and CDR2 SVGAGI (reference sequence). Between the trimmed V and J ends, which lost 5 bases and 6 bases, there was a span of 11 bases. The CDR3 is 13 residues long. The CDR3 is CASSLTVANTIYF. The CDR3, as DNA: TGTGCCAGCAGTCTGACAGTGGCAAACACCATATATTTT.

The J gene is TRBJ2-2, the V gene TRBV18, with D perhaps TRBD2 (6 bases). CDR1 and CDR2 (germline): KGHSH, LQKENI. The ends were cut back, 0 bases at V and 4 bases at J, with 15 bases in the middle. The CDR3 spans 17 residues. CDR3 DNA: TGTGCCAGCTCACCACCGTATTCCGGGACTCCCACCGGGGAGCTGTTTTTT. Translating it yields CASSPPYSGTPTGELFF.

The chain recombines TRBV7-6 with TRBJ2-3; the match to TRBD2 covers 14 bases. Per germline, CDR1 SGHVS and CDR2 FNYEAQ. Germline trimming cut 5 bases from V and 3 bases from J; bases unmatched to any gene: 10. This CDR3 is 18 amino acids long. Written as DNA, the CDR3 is TGTGCCAGCAGCCTTGGGACTAGCGGGGGTGTAGTGACAGATACGCAGTATTTT. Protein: CASSLGTSGGVVTDTQYF.

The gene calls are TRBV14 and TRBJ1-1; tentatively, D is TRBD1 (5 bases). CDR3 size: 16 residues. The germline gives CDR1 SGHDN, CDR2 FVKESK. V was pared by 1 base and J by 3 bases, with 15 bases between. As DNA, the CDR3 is TGTGCCAGCAGCCAAGCAGGGATTGGATCGGACACTGAAGCTTTCTTT. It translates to CASSQAGIGSDTEAFF.

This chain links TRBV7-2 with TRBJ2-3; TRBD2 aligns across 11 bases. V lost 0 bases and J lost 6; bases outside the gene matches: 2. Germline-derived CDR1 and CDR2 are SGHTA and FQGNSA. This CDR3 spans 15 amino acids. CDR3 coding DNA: TGTGCCAGCAGCTTAGCTAGCGGGGGGGTTGATACGCAGTATTTT. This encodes CASSLASGGVDTQYF.

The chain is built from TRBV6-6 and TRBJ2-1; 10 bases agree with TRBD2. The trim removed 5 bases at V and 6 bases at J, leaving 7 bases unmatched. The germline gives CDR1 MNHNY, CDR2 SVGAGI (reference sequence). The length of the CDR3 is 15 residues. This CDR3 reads CASSQAGGPGNEQFF. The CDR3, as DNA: TGTGCCAGCAGTCAAGCGGGAGGGCCTGGCAATGAGCAGTTCTTC.